What follows are 14 T cell receptor beta chains derived from one specimen sequenced in a study of blood T cell repertoires in COVID-19. Only in-frame clones appear in the TCRdb table, and some are missing; sequencing was by immunoSEQ multiplex PCR. The sample comprises 11,000 to 15,000 clones, about 83% of which are singletons, and 32% rests with the top ten. The sequenced sample was peripheral blood. These receptors came from a middle-aged man with active COVID-19.

The chain combines TRBV2 with TRBJ2-3, with D possibly matching TRBD2 (5 bases). The V gene lost 0 bases and the J gene lost 0 bases, with 7 bases spanning the gap. The CDR3 spans 15 residues. The germline CDR1 and CDR2 sequences are SNHLY and FYNNEI. The CDR3 DNA sequence: TGTGCCAGCAGTGAAGCGAGGACTAGCACAGATACGCAGTATTTT. Protein product: CASSEARTSTDTQYF.

V usage is TRBV5-4 and J usage is TRBJ2-3; D is ambiguous. Looked up from germline, CDR1 is SGHNT and CDR2 is YYREEE (reference sequence). This CDR3 has 19 residues. V lost 0 bases to trimming and J lost 0 bases, with 20 bases between them. The CDR3 region has the DNA TGTGCCAGCAGCTTGGGACCGTCGTCGTCGACTTTTAGCACAGATACGCAGTATTTT. This gives the protein CASSLGPSSSTFSTDTQYF.

The chain carries TRBV7-2 and TRBJ2-5; 7 bases fit TRBD1. CDR1 SGHTA and CDR2 FQGNSA come from the germline V gene. After removal of 1 base from V and 4 bases from J, the junction contained 15 bases not matched to a gene. CDR3 length equals 18 residues. The CDR3 is CASSLVASGTGVGETQYF. The CDR3 DNA reads TGTGCCAGCAGCTTAGTAGCCAGTGGTACAGGGGTGGGAGAGACCCAGTACTTC.

This chain uses TRBV19 with TRBJ2-2, with TRBD1 matching 7 bases. The CDR3 spans 15 residues. CDR1 is LNHDA and CDR2 is SQIVND in the germline V gene (reference sequence). The V gene end was trimmed by 5 bases and the J gene end by 6 bases; junction bases not matched to a gene: 9. DNA for the CDR3: TGTGCCAGTAGTCCCACGACAGGGCCCGCCGGGGAGCTGTTTTTT. Its translation is CASSPTTGPAGELFF. Supplemented by reference TRBV19 and TRBJ2-2, the full variable domain reads DGGITQSPKYLFRKEGQNVTLSCEQNLNHDAMYWYRQDPGQGLRLIYYSQIVNDFQKGDIAEGYSVSREKKESFPLTVTSAQKNPTAFYLCASSPTTGPAGELFFGEGSRLTVL.

The gene calls are TRBV9 and TRBJ2-3, with 7 bases aligning to TRBD1. Per the germline V gene, CDR1 is SGDLS and CDR2 is YYNGEE. The CDR3 has 19 residues. The V gene end was trimmed by 0 bases and the J gene end by 1 base; junction bases not matched to a gene: 14. CDR3 in amino acids: CASSVGRDRSSFGTDTQYF. In DNA, the CDR3 is TGTGCCAGCAGCGTAGGACGGGACAGAAGCTCTTTTGGCACAGATACGCAGTATTTT.

CDR3 sequence: CASSQDRDTYEQYF. The CDR3 coding sequence is TGTGCCAGCAGCCAGGACAGGGACACCTACGAGCAGTACTTC. This chain links TRBV27 with TRBJ2-7; TRBD1 matches 8 bases. Germline values: CDR1 MNHEY, CDR2 SMNVEV (reference sequence). The CDR3 totals 14 residues. After removal of 6 bases from V and 2 bases from J, the junction contained 6 bases not matched to a gene.

The V and J genes are TRBV30 and TRBJ1-2, with TRBD1 as a possible D gene (6 bases). Germline loops: CDR1 GTSNPN, CDR2 SVGIG (reference sequence). V shed 3 bases and J shed 0 bases, with 11 bases lying between them. The CDR3 loop spans 14 amino acids. CDR3 DNA: TGTGCCTGGAGGGGAGACAGGACTAACTATGGCTACACCTTC. Protein product: CAWRGDRTNYGYTF.

The chain combines TRBV19 with TRBJ2-7, with 14 positions matching TRBD2. V lost 6 bases and J lost 3; bases outside the gene matches: 7. Germline loops: CDR1 LNHDA, CDR2 SQIVND (reference sequence). The CDR3 has 16 amino acids. The CDR3 reads CASSYTGLAGDYEQYF. Written as DNA, the CDR3 is TGTGCCAGTAGCTATACGGGACTAGCGGGAGACTACGAGCAGTACTTC.

The chain employs TRBV4-1 and TRBJ2-1; D is undetermined. Looked up from germline, CDR1 is MGHRA and CDR2 is YSYEKL. This CDR3 region has 14 residues. V was shortened by 1 base and J by 4 bases, with 8 bases between the two germline ends. For the CDR3, the DNA is TGCGCCAGCAGCCAAGTGGTTCAGTACAATGAGCAGTTCTTC. This gives the protein CASSQVVQYNEQFF.

The chain couples TRBV13 to TRBJ2-7; 8 nucleotides line up with TRBD1. Trimming removed 5 bases from V and 3 bases from J; junction bases left unmatched: 9. The germline gives CDR1 PRHDT, CDR2 FYEKMQ (reference sequence). The length of the CDR3 is 15 residues. The CDR3 coding sequence is TGTGCCAGCAGCCTACAGGGGGAACTTTACTACGAGCAGTACTTC. The encoded protein is CASSLQGELYYEQYF. Looking up the rest from reference TRBV13 and TRBJ2-7 gives the full variable domain: AAGVIQSPRHLIKEKRETATLKCYPIPRHDTVYWYQQGPGQDPQFLISFYEKMQSDKGSIPDRFSAQQFSDYHSELNMSSLELGDSALYFCASSLQGELYYEQYFGPGTRLTVT.

CDR3 sequence: CASSVEASGHYEQYF. CDR3 nucleotides: TGTGCCAGCAGCGTAGAGGCTAGCGGCCACTACGAGCAGTACTTC. V is TRBV9 and J is TRBJ2-7; TRBD2 aligns across 7 bases. Germline V CDR1 and CDR2: SGDLS, YYNGEE. This CDR3 is 15 amino acids long. The junction had 6 bases not matched to a gene; V was cut back by 0 bases and J by 3 bases.

V is TRBV2 and J is TRBJ2-7, with a possible D match to TRBD1 (6 bases). The CDR3 length is 15 residues. Trimming took 7 bases from V and 1 from J, leaving 17 bases between them. Germline CDR1 SNHLY, CDR2 FYNNEI. Here the CDR3 reads CASTRMGQGSYEQYF. DNA of the CDR3: TGTGCCAGCACCCGAATGGGGCAGGGGTCCTACGAGCAGTACTTC. Variable domain in full (rest from reference TRBV2 and TRBJ2-7): EPEVTQTPSHQVTQMGQEVILRCVPISNHLYFYWYRQILGQKVEFLVSFYNNEISEKSEIFDDQFSVERPDGSNFTLKIRSTKLEDSAMYFCASTRMGQGSYEQYFGPGTRLTVT.

The chain carries TRBV5-6 and TRBJ2-3; 8 bases are a match to TRBD1. The trim removed 2 bases at V and 0 bases at J, leaving 2 bases unmatched. Germline loops: CDR1 SGHDT, CDR2 YYEEEE. The CDR3 has 15 residues. The CDR3 DNA sequence: TGTGCCAGCAGCTTAGGACAGGGAAGCACAGATACGCAGTATTTT. It encodes CASSLGQGSTDTQYF.

The chain employs TRBV24-1 and TRBJ2-1, with D possibly matching TRBD1 (6 bases). The ends were cut back, 5 bases at V and 8 bases at J, with 12 bases in the middle. The V gene's germline CDR1 is KGHDR and CDR2 SFDVKD. The CDR3 is 13 residues long. CDR3 nucleotides: TGTGCCACCAGTGTCCTGGACAGCGATGAGCAGTTCTTC. This gives the protein CATSVLDSDEQFF.